The clone carrying this TCR beta chain was observed a few times. Its antigen is not identified. These data are taken from a study of cytomegalovirus exposure and HLA in healthy donors. Background on the study: Ancestry clustering placed roughly four fifths of a few hundred genotyped donors in the Caucasian-associated cluster. Study-level findings and limits: Common viral pathogens were later found to be apparently linked to several of the most significant clusters. Follow-up analysis found HLA locus-dependent TCR association rates, highest for DRB1 and lowest for HLA-C. Reports state that TCR beta sequences accurately predicted most subjects' HLA-A and HLA-B alleles.

The CDR3 loop spans 13 amino acids. V was trimmed by 4 bases and J by 2 bases, leaving 9 bases between them. CDR1 and CDR2 from the germline V gene are MDHEN and SYDVKM. Primers: 60 Vbeta forward and 13 Jbeta reverse. Profiling relied on immunoSEQ multiplex PCR, and the TCRdb table lists in-frame clones only, not all of them. The sample yields about 120,000 clones, about 10% seen once. This sequence joins TRBV28 and TRBJ2-7; no definite D call. The TCR originated in a woman aged 18 to 35 in good health and CMV-seropositive. The source material was PBMCs. The CDR3 protein is CASSYRETYEQYF. CDR3 DNA: TGTGCCAGCAGTTATCGAGAGACCTACGAGCAGTACTTC.